The 30 T cell receptor beta chains in this list originate from one sample, sequenced in a study of blood T cell repertoires in COVID-19. Method: immunoSEQ multiplex PCR; TCRdb's copy keeps in-frame clones and lacks some. The sample has fewer than 200,000 clones, approximately 90% seen once. The source material was peripheral blood. The receptors come from a man in his forties with active or convalescent COVID-19.

The V and J genes are TRBV6-4 and TRBJ1-1; weak D call: TRBD1 (5 bases). Per the germline V gene, CDR1 is MRHNA and CDR2 is SNTAGT. With 4 bases removed from V and 1 base from J, the gap between germline ends came to 7 bases. The CDR3 is 13 amino acids. CDR3: CASSVRENTEAFF. The CDR3 coding sequence is TGTGCCAGCAGTGTCAGGGAGAACACTGAAGCTTTCTTT.

The genes are TRBV6-2 or TRBV6-3 and TRBJ1-5; a weak D match, TRBD1 (5 bases). The CDR3 extends over 17 amino acids. The ends were cut back, 2 bases at V and 0 bases at J, with 14 bases in the middle. Germline lookup yields CDR1 MNHEY and CDR2 SVGEGT. CDR3 sequence reads: CASSYVRARDSNQPQHF. The CDR3, as DNA: TGTGCCAGCAGTTACGTTCGTGCCAGGGATAGCAATCAGCCCCAGCATTTT.

V and J are TRBV28 and TRBJ1-4; 8 nucleotides match TRBD1. The V gene end was trimmed by 6 bases and the J gene end by 8 bases; junction bases not matched to a gene: 11. CDR1 and CDR2 from the germline V gene are MDHEN and SYDVKM. CDR3 length equals 15 residues. The CDR3 spells CASRGLDRGSEKLFF. CDR3 DNA sequence: TGTGCCAGCAGGGGGTTAGACAGGGGTTCCGAAAAACTGTTTTTT.

V gene TRBV7-2 combines with J gene TRBJ2-7; the match to TRBD2 covers 7 bases. CDR3 length equals 13 residues. V shed 5 bases and J 6 bases; nucleotides not matched to a gene: 7. From germline, CDR1 is SGHTA and CDR2 FQGNSA. This CDR3 is CASSIAGVGEQYF. CDR3 nucleotides: TGTGCCAGCAGCATTGCGGGAGTGGGCGAGCAGTACTTC.

This rearrangement joins TRBV7-7 to TRBJ2-1; 11 bases align to TRBD1. With V trimmed by 4 bases and J by 7 bases, 0 bases remained unmatched. CDR1 is SSHAT, CDR2 FNYEAQ, per germline (reference sequence). The CDR3 contains 13 residues. For the CDR3, the DNA is TGTGCCAGCAGCTGGGACAGGGGGAATGAGCAGTTCTTC. As protein: CASSWDRGNEQFF.

This sequence joins TRBV7-9 and TRBJ2-6; D possibly corresponds to TRBD2 (6 bases). The CDR3 is made up of 16 amino acids. V gave up 5 bases and J gave up 2 bases, with 13 bases separating them. Germline loops: CDR1 SEHNR, CDR2 FQNEAQ (reference sequence). This CDR3 reads CASSRPRDTGANVLTF. The CDR3 DNA sequence: TGTGCCAGCAGCCGCCCGCGGGATACTGGGGCCAACGTCCTGACTTTC.

The chain couples TRBV30 to TRBJ2-7; TRBD1 matches at 9 bases. This CDR3 comprises 15 residues. V was clipped by 2 bases and J by 4 bases; unmatched bases: 9. CDR1 and CDR2 (germline): GTSNPN, SVGIG (reference sequence). The CDR3 is CAWSPGPQGAYEQYF. CDR3 coding DNA: TGTGCCTGGAGTCCAGGCCCACAGGGGGCTTACGAGCAGTACTTC.

The chain is built from TRBV6-5 and TRBJ2-7; the D gene is possibly TRBD1 (5 bases). This CDR3 is 15 amino acids long. V was pared by 10 bases and J by 3 bases, with 22 bases between. CDR1 and CDR2 (germline): MNHEY, SVGAGI. Written as DNA, the CDR3 is TGTGCCATCACCACTGCAGGGTATCAGGACTACGAGCAGTACTTC. Protein: CAITTAGYQDYEQYF.

The gene calls are TRBV11-1 and TRBJ2-5; a possible D gene is TRBD1 (6 bases). With 0 bases removed from V and 2 bases from J, the gap between germline ends came to 7 bases. This CDR3 has 14 residues. Germline V gene data show CDR1 as SGHAT and CDR2 as FQDESV (reference sequence). Written as DNA, the CDR3 is TGTGCCAGCAGCTTAGCGGACAGACAAGAGACCCAGTACTTC. Translated: CASSLADRQETQYF.

The chain combines TRBV19 with TRBJ2-7; D possibly corresponds to TRBD2 (6 bases). V shed 6 bases and J shed 3 bases, with 15 bases lying between them. This CDR3 contains 14 residues. The germline CDR1 and CDR2 sequences are LNHDA and SQIVND (reference sequence). The chain's CDR3 is CASSPAAGHYEQYF. CDR3 coding DNA: TGTGCCAGTAGCCCCGCTGCGGGGCACTACGAGCAGTACTTC.

This chain uses TRBV28 with TRBJ1-2; the match to TRBD1 covers 8 bases. CDR1 and CDR2 from the germline V gene are MDHEN and SYDVKM. CDR3 length equals 14 residues. The junction had 5 bases not matched to a gene; V was cut back by 7 bases and J by 1 base. The CDR3, as DNA: TGTGCCAGCACCCTACAGGGGGGTAACTATGGCTACACCTTC. Translation: CASTLQGGNYGYTF.

The rearrangement links TRBV7-9 to TRBJ1-5; D unclear. The germline V gene has CDR1 SEHNR and CDR2 FQNEAQ (reference sequence). The CDR3 is 17 residues long. Deletions cut 1 base from V and 0 bases from J, with 13 bases between. The CDR3 DNA sequence: TGTGCCAGCAGCTTAGGGTCAGGCGATAATAGCAATCAGCCCCAGCATTTT. The encoded protein is CASSLGSGDNSNQPQHF.

The chain joins TRBV7-9 to TRBJ1-1; the match to TRBD1 covers 7 bases. This CDR3 contains 16 residues. With 1 base clipped from V and 1 base from J, the junction kept 6 bases outside the gene matches. From germline, CDR1 is SEHNR and CDR2 FQNEAQ (reference sequence). CDR3: CASSLVTGAKNTEAFF. In DNA, the CDR3 is TGTGCCAGCAGCTTAGTTACAGGGGCCAAGAACACTGAAGCTTTCTTT.

The genes are TRBV28 and TRBJ1-2; a weak D match, TRBD1 (5 bases). V dropped 4 bases and J dropped 2 bases, with 11 bases sitting between them. The V gene's germline CDR1 is MDHEN and CDR2 SYDVKM. CDR3 length: 14 residues. The DNA of the CDR3 is TGTGCCAGCAGTTCCCAACCAGGGAACTATGGCTACACCTTC. This codes for CASSSQPGNYGYTF.

This clone was observed a single time. The chain joins TRBV7-8 to TRBJ1-5; D gene uncertain. CDR1 is SGHVS and CDR2 is FQNEAQ in the germline V gene. V lost 4 bases, J lost 1 base, and 14 bases lay in between. CDR3 length: 16 amino acids. The CDR3 is CASSWRAGKSNQPQHF. The CDR3 nucleotides read TGTGCCAGCAGCTGGAGAGCGGGCAAAAGCAATCAGCCCCAGCATTTT.

This sequence joins TRBV6-2 or TRBV6-3 and TRBJ1-5; 12 nucleotides match TRBD1. V gave up 2 bases and J gave up 4 bases; unmatched junction bases: 6. CDR1 and CDR2 from the germline V gene are MNHEY and SVGEGT. CDR3 length: 17 residues. As DNA, the CDR3 is TGTGCCAGCAGTTACGGGACAGGGGGCGCTTGGAATCAGCCCCAGCATTTT. Its protein product is CASSYGTGGAWNQPQHF.

A few counts support this clone. This chain uses TRBV5-1 with TRBJ1-1; weak D call: TRBD1 (5 bases). CDR1 is SGHRS and CDR2 is YFSETQ in the germline V gene. The V end was cut by 9 bases, the J end by 4 bases, with 16 bases between. The CDR3 length is 13 residues. The CDR3 here is CATHTQGGTEAFF. The CDR3, as DNA: TGCGCCACCCATACTCAGGGTGGCACTGAAGCTTTCTTT.

The rearrangement joins TRBV2 to TRBJ1-2; D perhaps matches TRBD1 (6 bases). There are 13 residues in the CDR3. Germline V CDR1 and CDR2: SNHLY, FYNNEI. Trimming shortened V by 3 bases and J by 8 bases, and 13 bases separated the two germline ends. The DNA of the CDR3 is TGTGCCAGCAGTGAGATAAATCAGGGGGGCTACACCTTC. Amino acids: CASSEINQGGYTF.

Concerning this clone itself: The sample carries other DNA sequences with the same CDR3. The genes are TRBV19 and TRBJ2-7; 7 bases fit TRBD1. The V and J ends lost 3 bases and 0 bases, in that order; junction bases with no gene match: 2. The CDR3 spans 14 residues. Per the germline V gene, CDR1 is LNHDA and CDR2 is SQIVND (reference sequence). CDR3 sequence: CASSIRGSSYEQYF. The CDR3 bases are TGTGCCAGTAGTATCAGGGGGAGCTCCTACGAGCAGTACTTC. Combining the CDR3 with reference TRBV19 and TRBJ2-7 gives the whole variable domain DGGITQSPKYLFRKEGQNVTLSCEQNLNHDAMYWYRQDPGQGLRLIYYSQIVNDFQKGDIAEGYSVSREKKESFPLTVTSAQKNPTAFYLCASSIRGSSYEQYFGPGTRLTVT.

This clone was recorded only once. This chain joins TRBV11-2 and TRBJ2-7; 9 bases align to TRBD2. The junction had 8 bases not matched to a gene; V was cut back by 5 bases and J by 3 bases. CDR3 size: 15 residues. Germline V gene data show CDR1 as SGHAT and CDR2 as FQNNGV. CDR3 in DNA: TGTGCCAGCAGCGAGACTAGCGGAGTTATCTACGAGCAGTACTTC. It codes for CASSETSGVIYEQYF.

The chain recombines TRBV21-1 with TRBJ1-5; the table's D call TRBD1 went unverified against the DNA. TRBV21-1 corresponds to a pseudogene. The CDR3 has 16 amino acids. CDR3: CASSPYRTGPNQPQHF. DNA for the CDR3: TGTGCCAGCAGCCCTTATAGGACAGGTCCCAATCAGCCCCAGCATTTT.

The V and J genes are TRBV5-4 and TRBJ2-6, with 7 bases aligning to TRBD1. Germline V gene lookup returns CDR1 SGHNT and CDR2 YYREEE (reference sequence). The length of the CDR3 is 16 residues. Germline trimming cut 2 bases from V and 1 base from J; bases unmatched to any gene: 3. The CDR3 sequence is CASSLKTGSGANVLTF. DNA for the CDR3: TGTGCCAGCAGCTTAAAGACAGGGTCTGGGGCCAACGTCCTGACTTTC.

V usage is TRBV6-5 and J usage is TRBJ2-3; 8 nucleotides agree with TRBD2. There are 12 residues in the CDR3. J was trimmed by 4 bases and V by 8 bases; bases with no gene match: 2. The V gene's germline CDR1 is MNHEY and CDR2 SVGAGI. This chain's CDR3 is CASRSGADTQYF. CDR3 nucleotides: TGTGCCAGCCGTAGCGGGGCAGATACGCAGTATTTT.

V gene TRBV9 combines with J gene TRBJ1-2; D unresolved. Deletions cut 6 bases from V and 1 base from J, with 13 bases between. This CDR3 has 14 residues. The germline V gene encodes CDR1 SGDLS and CDR2 YYNGEE. The CDR3 bases are TGTGCCAGCACCTCGGGAGGAAGTAACTATGGCTACACCTTC. Its protein product is CASTSGGSNYGYTF.

This clone was picked up a small number of times. This CDR3 reads CASSEGPLNQPQHF. CDR3 sequence (DNA): TGTGCCAGCAGTGAAGGGCCCTTAAATCAGCCCCAGCATTTT. This chain joins TRBV6-1 and TRBJ1-5; D remains ambiguous. The CDR3 loop spans 14 amino acids. V gave up 1 base and J gave up 4 bases, with 8 bases separating them. Germline CDR1 reads MNHNS; CDR2 reads SASEGT.

The chain carries TRBV5-4 and TRBJ2-3; 7 nucleotides align to TRBD2. Germline V gives CDR1 SGHNT, CDR2 YYREEE (reference sequence). The trim removed 4 bases at V and 5 bases at J, leaving 7 bases unmatched. The CDR3 totals 14 residues. As DNA, the CDR3 is TGTGCCAGCAGCCCAGTGGGGAGGGTAGATACGCAGTATTTT. Its translation is CASSPVGRVDTQYF.

This chain uses TRBV11-2 with TRBJ1-1, with D possibly being TRBD1 (6 bases). Germline CDR1 is SGHAT and CDR2 is FQNNGV. This CDR3 comprises 14 residues. The V and J ends lost 4 bases and 1 base respectively, with 10 bases between them. In DNA, the CDR3 is TGTGCCAGCAGCTCCCAGACAGGGAACACTGAAGCTTTCTTT. Translating gives CASSSQTGNTEAFF.

This chain uses TRBV3-1 (or the pseudogene TRBV3-2) with TRBJ1-2; D may be TRBD1 (5 bases). Germline V CDR1 and CDR2: LGHDT, YNNKEL (reference sequence). The CDR3 is 14 residues long. The V end lost 0 bases, the J end lost 8 bases, and 13 bases lay between the germline ends. DNA for the CDR3: TGTGCCAGCAGCCAAGATCGCCGCGGGACGGGCTACACCTTC. Translation gives CASSQDRRGTGYTF.

The sample holds one count of this clone. The chain joins TRBV19 to TRBJ1-2, with a possible D match to TRBD1 (5 bases). Trimming stripped 3 bases from V and 0 bases from J, with 11 bases between. Germline V lookup: CDR1 LNHDA, CDR2 SQIVND (reference sequence). This CDR3 contains 15 residues. The CDR3 DNA sequence: TGTGCCAGTAGTATGAAGGGGCTAGCTAACTATGGCTACACCTTC. Translated, it gives CASSMKGLANYGYTF. Full variable domain (outside the CDR3, taken from reference TRBV19 and TRBJ1-2): DGGITQSPKYLFRKEGQNVTLSCEQNLNHDAMYWYRQDPGQGLRLIYYSQIVNDFQKGDIAEGYSVSREKKESFPLTVTSAQKNPTAFYLCASSMKGLANYGYTFGSGTRLTVV.

The CDR3 DNA sequence: TGTGCCAGCAGCTTCGGCTCCTACGAGCAGTACTTC. Amino acids: CASSFGSYEQYF. This rearrangement joins TRBV11-3 to TRBJ2-7; D is unclear. The CDR3 loop spans 12 amino acids. Germline lookup yields CDR1 SGHNT and CDR2 YENEEA. Trimming removed 3 bases from V and 0 bases from J, with 3 bases in between.